Below are 8 T cell receptor beta chains sequenced from a single sample in a study of blood T cell repertoires in COVID-19. Profiling relied on immunoSEQ multiplex PCR, and the TCRdb table lists in-frame clones only, not all of them. This repertoire shows roughly 64,000 clones, over 75% found once; its top ten account for approximately 10%. Sequencing was carried out using peripheral blood. These receptors were collected from an elderly woman with active COVID-19.

V gene TRBV28 combines with J gene TRBJ2-3; a weak D match, TRBD2 (5 bases). The V gene lost 3 bases and the J gene lost 2 bases, with 9 bases spanning the gap. Germline CDR1 reads MDHEN; CDR2 reads SYDVKM. The length of the CDR3 is 14 residues. For the CDR3, the DNA is TGTGCCAGCAGTTTTGGACTGTTCACAGATACGCAGTATTTT. Amino acids: CASSFGLFTDTQYF.

The chain uses TRBV15 and TRBJ1-4; D is uncertain. Germline V gene lookup returns CDR1 LNHNV and CDR2 YYDKDF (reference sequence). The CDR3 runs to 14 residues. Between the trimmed V and J ends, which lost 8 bases and 0 bases, there was a span of 10 bases. The CDR3 reads CATETGATNEKLFF. The CDR3 bases are TGTGCCACCGAGACCGGGGCAACTAATGAAAAACTGTTTTTT.

This chain uses TRBV19 with TRBJ1-1; the match to TRBD1 covers 7 bases. The V gene's germline CDR1 is LNHDA and CDR2 SQIVND (reference sequence). This CDR3 region has 15 residues. Trimming removed 3 bases from V and 2 bases from J; junction bases left unmatched: 6. The CDR3 sequence is CASSIPTGINTEAFF. CDR3 DNA: TGTGCCAGTAGTATCCCGACAGGGATAAACACTGAAGCTTTCTTT.

This clone was counted only a few times. V and J are TRBV19 and TRBJ2-1; 9 bases agree with TRBD1. The ends lost 6 bases at V and 7 bases at J; junction bases unmatched: 10. The germline CDR1 and CDR2 sequences are LNHDA and SQIVND (reference sequence). CDR3 length: 15 amino acids. In nucleotides, the CDR3 is TGTGCCAGTAGGAAAACAGGGGGCCTGATGAATGAGCAGTTCTTC. Translation: CASRKTGGLMNEQFF. Looking up the rest from reference TRBV19 and TRBJ2-1 gives the full variable domain: DGGITQSPKYLFRKEGQNVTLSCEQNLNHDAMYWYRQDPGQGLRLIYYSQIVNDFQKGDIAEGYSVSREKKESFPLTVTSAQKNPTAFYLCASRKTGGLMNEQFFGPGTRLTVL.

J is TRBJ1-5 and V is TRBV30; perhaps TRBD1 as D (5 bases). CDR3 length: 12 amino acids. CDR1 and CDR2 (germline): GTSNPN, SVGIG (reference sequence). The germline V and J ends were trimmed by 4 bases and 7 bases, with 11 bases remaining between them. Here the CDR3 DNA reads TGTGCCTGGACCGTAGGGGAACAGCCCCAGCATTTT. This encodes CAWTVGEQPQHF.

The V call is TRBV5-1, the J call TRBJ2-2, with D tentatively TRBD2 (5 bases). This CDR3 region has 15 residues. The germline V and J ends were trimmed by 4 bases and 6 bases, with 16 bases remaining between them. In germline, CDR1 is SGHRS, CDR2 YFSETQ. CDR3 coding DNA: TGCGCCAGCAGCACTCGGACCGGGGATCCCGGGGAGCTGTTTTTT. It specifies CASSTRTGDPGELFF.

The chain recombines TRBV5-1 with TRBJ2-1, with TRBD2 identical over 9 bases. The CDR3 has 16 residues. From germline, CDR1 is SGHRS and CDR2 YFSETQ. V gave up 2 bases and J gave up 1 base; unmatched junction bases: 4. CDR3 sequence: CASSFSGSASYNEQFF. CDR3 DNA sequence: TGCGCCAGCAGCTTTAGCGGGAGTGCGTCCTACAATGAGCAGTTCTTC.

The V call is TRBV2, the J call TRBJ2-1; the D is unclear. Germline V gene data show CDR1 as SNHLY and CDR2 as FYNNEI. The CDR3 runs 14 residues. The V gene lost 0 bases and the J gene lost 8 bases, with 11 bases spanning the gap. The CDR3 is CASSEAQFGYEQFF. The DNA of the CDR3 is TGTGCCAGCAGTGAAGCGCAGTTTGGTTATGAGCAGTTCTTC.